Presented here are 21 T cell receptor beta chains from one specimen sequenced in a study of vaccination and CD4 T cells after COVID-19. Which antigens these TCRs recognize remains unknown. The treatment is: approximately nine-day PBMC culture with coronavirus spike peptide pools or control peptides (ViraFEST assay). CD4+ T cells that had been cultured provided DNA sequenced with the Oncomine TCR Beta short-read assay. TCRdb re-analysed the PCR reads in MiXCR, keeping a single row per CDR3 protein. The sample lists under 25,000 distinct CDR3 sequences, roughly 52% occurring once. Material for sequencing was CD4+ T cells from blood, cultured in vitro. Receptors were obtained from a human donor who had recovered from COVID-19.

This clonotype has a handful of counts. V gene TRBV28 combines with J gene TRBJ1-2, with D possibly being TRBD1 (6 bases). The CDR3 spans 14 residues. The V end was cut by 5 bases, the J end by 3 bases, with 13 bases between. Germline V CDR1 and CDR2: MDHEN, SYDVKM. The CDR3 reads CASSGGARDYGYTF. The CDR3 DNA reads TGTGCCAGCAGTGGGGGGGCGCGGGACTATGGCTACACCTTC.

This rearrangement joins TRBV5-4 to TRBJ2-2, with D unresolved. Germline V CDR1 and CDR2: SGHNT, YYREEE (reference sequence). The CDR3 contains 15 residues. V was pared by 0 bases and J by 5 bases, with 11 bases between. As DNA, the CDR3 is TGTGCCAGCAGCTTGGTAGGGTATGGTACCGGGGAGCTGTTTTTT. Translated: CASSLVGYGTGELFF.

V gene TRBV6-1 combines with J gene TRBJ1-6, with D unclear. The CDR3 consists of 11 residues. V lost 4 bases, J lost 10 bases, and 5 bases lay in between. Per the germline V gene, CDR1 is MNHNS and CDR2 is SASEGT. This chain's CDR3 is CASSGLSPLHF. The CDR3 DNA is TGTGCCAGCAGTGGACTGTCACCCCTCCACTTT.

The chain uses TRBV20-1 and TRBJ1-3; the D gene is possibly TRBD1 (6 bases). Germline CDR1 is DFQATT and CDR2 is SNEGSKA (reference sequence). The CDR3 covers 14 residues. V was clipped by 5 bases and J by 4 bases, with 15 bases between them. The CDR3 region has the DNA TGCAGTGCTCGACGGCCTGACAGGGGAAACACCATATATTTT. Translating gives CSARRPDRGNTIYF.

The chain's CDR3 is CAISQGEGNQPQHF. The CDR3 coding sequence is TGTGCCATCAGCCAGGGTGAGGGCAATCAGCCCCAGCATTTT. The chain is built from TRBV10-3 and TRBJ1-5, with D perhaps TRBD1 (5 bases). The V end was cut by 6 bases, the J end by 2 bases, with 11 bases between. Germline CDR1 reads ENHRY; CDR2 reads SYGVKD. The CDR3 loop spans 14 amino acids.

In DNA, the CDR3 is TGCGCCAGCAGCCAAGGGACGGACACTGAAGCTTTCTTT. Amino acids: CASSQGTDTEAFF. The V and J genes are TRBV5-1 and TRBJ1-1; D is perhaps TRBD1 (5 bases). Germline V gene sequence: CDR1 SGHRS, CDR2 YFSETQ. The CDR3 has 13 amino acids. V was clipped by 4 bases and J by 3 bases, with 10 bases between them.

This clonotype was observed a single time. The gene calls are TRBV28 and TRBJ1-5, with unresolved D. V dropped 5 bases and J dropped 0 bases, with 11 bases sitting between them. CDR3 length equals 15 residues. Germline assignment: CDR1 MDHEN and CDR2 SYDVKM. The CDR3 protein is CASSKQLYSNQPQHF. CDR3 in DNA: TGTGCCAGCAGTAAACAGCTTTATAGCAATCAGCCCCAGCATTTT. The whole variable domain, remainder taken from reference TRBV28 and TRBJ1-5, is DVKVTQSSRYLVKRTGEKVFLECVQDMDHENMFWYRQDPGLGLRLIYFSYDVKMKEKGDIPEGYSVSREKKERFSLILESASTNQTSMYLCASSKQLYSNQPQHFGDGTRLSIL.

This clonotype was counted only a few times. V usage is TRBV7-2 and J usage is TRBJ2-7; D is perhaps TRBD1 or TRBD2 (7 bases each). Germline assignment: CDR1 SGHTA and CDR2 FQGNSA. The CDR3 consists of 15 residues. Trimming pared 1 base from V and 3 bases from J, leaving 13 bases between. The CDR3 DNA is TGTGCCAGCAGCTTAGGGGAGGGGGCCCACTACGAGCAGTACTTC. This codes for CASSLGEGAHYEQYF. Using reference TRBV7-2 and TRBJ2-7 for the parts outside the CDR3, the full variable domain is GAGVSQSPSNKVTEKGKDVELRCDPISGHTALYWYRQSLGQGLEFLIYFQGNSAPDKSGLPSDRFSAERTGGSVSTLTIQRTQQEDSAVYLCASSLGEGAHYEQYFGPGTRLTVT.

This chain links TRBV5-5 with TRBJ2-1; no reliable D call. Germline V gene data show CDR1 as SGHKS and CDR2 as YYEKEE (reference sequence). V lost 5 bases and J lost 3, with 9 bases in between. This CDR3 has 13 amino acids. CDR3 sequence: CASSPVGYNEQFF. CDR3 in DNA: TGTGCCAGCAGTCCTGTAGGCTACAATGAGCAGTTCTTC.

This clonotype has only a few counts. V usage is TRBV21-1 and J usage is TRBJ1-2; TRBD1, the table's D call, lacks a check against the DNA. TRBV21-1 is shown as a pseudogene. This CDR3 region has 12 residues. The CDR3 here is CASSLGRKGYTF. In DNA, the CDR3 is TGTGCCAGCAGCCTGGGGCGGAAAGGCTACACCTTC.

This clonotype has only a few counts. The chain combines TRBV7-2 with TRBJ1-2, with 11 bases fitting TRBD1. Per the germline V gene, CDR1 is SGHTA and CDR2 is FQGNSA. This CDR3 has 17 residues. J lost 3 bases, V lost 5 bases, and 11 bases had no gene match. CDR3 DNA sequence: TGTGCCAGCAGCCCGAGGTGGACAGGGGGCGCCTACTATGGCTACACCTTC. Translating gives CASSPRWTGGAYYGYTF.

J is TRBJ2-1 and V is TRBV6-2 or TRBV6-3, with no clear D. V lost 2 bases and J lost 7, with 3 bases in between. Per germline, CDR1 MNHEY and CDR2 SVGEGT. The CDR3 extends over 11 amino acids. The CDR3 DNA sequence: TGTGCCAGCAGTTACAGGAATGAGCAGTTCTTC. Amino acids: CASSYRNEQFF.

The V gene is TRBV10-3, the J gene TRBJ1-5; no clear D gene. This CDR3 region has 14 residues. V was pared by 2 bases and J by 2 bases, with 7 bases between. Germline CDR1 ENHRY, CDR2 SYGVKD. CDR3 amino acids: CAISEGGGNQPQHF. The DNA of the CDR3 is TGTGCCATCAGTGAGGGTGGGGGCAATCAGCCCCAGCATTTT.

V and J are TRBV6-5 and TRBJ2-7; either TRBD1 or TRBD2 may supply D (5 bases each). Germline values: CDR1 MNHEY, CDR2 SVGAGI. Trimming shortened V by 2 bases and J by 7 bases, and 15 bases separated the two germline ends. This CDR3 region has 14 residues. This CDR3 reads CASSYTGQGREQYF. The CDR3, as DNA: TGTGCCAGCAGTTACACGGGGCAGGGAAGGGAGCAGTACTTC.

The V and J genes are TRBV12-3 or TRBV12-4 and TRBJ1-5; 7 positions match TRBD1. V lost 2 bases, J lost 5 bases, and 9 bases stayed unmatched. The CDR3 runs to 16 residues. The CDR3 sequence is CASSLIGRGIDQPQHF. The CDR3 bases are TGTGCCAGCAGTTTAATCGGCAGGGGGATCGATCAGCCCCAGCATTTT.

This rearrangement joins TRBV27 to TRBJ2-1; TRBD2 aligns across 11 bases. CDR1 is MNHEY, CDR2 SMNVEV, per germline (reference sequence). J lost 7 bases, V lost 2 bases, and 7 bases had no gene match. The length of the CDR3 is 16 residues. The chain's CDR3 is CASSLRLAGSFNEQFF. DNA for the CDR3: TGTGCCAGCAGTTTACGACTAGCGGGATCTTTTAATGAGCAGTTCTTC.

The gene calls are TRBV20-1 and TRBJ1-1, with D possibly being TRBD1 (6 bases). V was cut by 4 bases and J by 1 base, with 13 bases left in between. This CDR3 comprises 14 residues. Germline V gene lookup returns CDR1 DFQATT and CDR2 SNEGSKA (reference sequence). The CDR3 bases are TGCAGTGCTAATGGGGGCCCTTCGAACACTGAAGCTTTCTTT. It yields the protein CSANGGPSNTEAFF.

This chain uses TRBV28 with TRBJ1-5, with D possibly matching TRBD1 (5 bases). There are 14 residues in the CDR3. The V end was cut by 3 bases, the J end by 3 bases, with 9 bases between. Germline assignment: CDR1 MDHEN and CDR2 SYDVKM. The CDR3: CASSFLGTNQPQHF. The CDR3 region has the DNA TGTGCCAGCAGTTTTCTGGGGACCAATCAGCCCCAGCATTTT.

V usage is TRBV20-1 and J usage is TRBJ1-2; D gene unclear. The germline gives CDR1 DFQATT, CDR2 SNEGSKA (reference sequence). Trimming took 4 bases from V and 8 from J, leaving 14 bases between them. This CDR3 has 12 residues. CDR3 loop: CSAIQPPVGYTF. The DNA for the CDR3 is TGCAGTGCTATTCAGCCTCCCGTAGGCTACACCTTC.

The chain carries TRBV20-1 and TRBJ2-1, with D maybe TRBD2 (6 bases). Deletions cut 6 bases from V and 5 bases from J, with 14 bases between. This CDR3 contains 13 residues. Germline V gene lookup returns CDR1 DFQATT and CDR2 SNEGSKA (reference sequence). Here the CDR3 DNA reads TGCAGTGCATCGTTGGGACTCAACAATGAGCAGTTCTTC. Its translation: CSASLGLNNEQFF.

This chain links TRBV19 with TRBJ2-1, with TRBD2 identical over 9 bases. Per germline, CDR1 LNHDA and CDR2 SQIVND (reference sequence). V shed 2 bases and J 3 bases; nucleotides not matched to a gene: 2. The CDR3 runs to 15 residues. CDR3 residues: CASSIFSGGYNEQFF. CDR3 nucleotides: TGTGCCAGTAGTATATTTAGCGGGGGCTACAATGAGCAGTTCTTC.